This TCR beta chain appears in the sequencing data of a study of cytomegalovirus exposure and HLA in healthy donors. Across the study: Of fewer than 450 genotyped donors, around 76% clustered with self-reported Caucasian donors. Study conclusions and caveats: A later analysis associated around 17,000 TCR beta sequences with HLA alleles at a 0.05 false discovery rate. The authors confirmed in vitro that a few CMV-associated chains were specific for CMV antigens.

Germline-derived CDR1 and CDR2 are SGHTA and FQGNSA. The CDR3 covers 14 residues. The ends were cut back, 5 bases at V and 7 bases at J, with 15 bases in the middle. This PCR relied on a set of 60 Vbeta primers and 13 Jbeta primers. Profiled with immunoSEQ multiplex PCR; TCRdb holds only in-frame clones, not every one. Among 190,000 or so clones listed, 80% were seen once. Note on this clone: Its antigen is not identified.

The rearrangement links TRBV7-2 to TRBJ1-5; D is uncertain. The receptor was derived from a boy between 10 and 17 years old in good health and CMV-seronegative. Input material: PBMCs. This chain's CDR3 is CASSPGGIKQPQHF. The DNA of the CDR3 is TGTGCCAGCAGCCCAGGCGGGATAAAACAGCCCCAGCATTTT.